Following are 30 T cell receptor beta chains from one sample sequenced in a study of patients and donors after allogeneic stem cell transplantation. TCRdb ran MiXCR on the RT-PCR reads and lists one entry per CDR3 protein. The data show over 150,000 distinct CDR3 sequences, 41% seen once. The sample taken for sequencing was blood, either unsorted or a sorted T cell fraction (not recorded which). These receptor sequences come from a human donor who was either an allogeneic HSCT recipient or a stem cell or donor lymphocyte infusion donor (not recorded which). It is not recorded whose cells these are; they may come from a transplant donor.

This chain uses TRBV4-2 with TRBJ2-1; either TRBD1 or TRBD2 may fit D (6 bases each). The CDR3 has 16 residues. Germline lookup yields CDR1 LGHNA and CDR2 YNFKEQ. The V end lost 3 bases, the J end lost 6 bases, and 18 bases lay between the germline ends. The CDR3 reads CASSHGWGGTSNEQFF. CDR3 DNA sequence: TGTGCCAGCAGCCATGGTTGGGGCGGGACAAGCAATGAGCAGTTCTTC.

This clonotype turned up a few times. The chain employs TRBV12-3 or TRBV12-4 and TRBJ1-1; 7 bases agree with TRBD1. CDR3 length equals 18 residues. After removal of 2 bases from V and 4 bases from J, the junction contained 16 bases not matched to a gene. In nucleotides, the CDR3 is TGTGCCAGCAGTTTACCTAGGAGAGTCGACAGGGACGGCACTGAAGCTTTCTTT. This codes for CASSLPRRVDRDGTEAFF.

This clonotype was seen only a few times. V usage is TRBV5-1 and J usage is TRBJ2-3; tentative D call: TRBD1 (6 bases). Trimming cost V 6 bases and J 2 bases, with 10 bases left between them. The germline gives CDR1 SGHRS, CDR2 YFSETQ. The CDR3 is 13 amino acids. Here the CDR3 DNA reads TGCGCCAGCACCCCAGGGGACACAGATACGCAGTATTTT. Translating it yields CASTPGDTDTQYF.

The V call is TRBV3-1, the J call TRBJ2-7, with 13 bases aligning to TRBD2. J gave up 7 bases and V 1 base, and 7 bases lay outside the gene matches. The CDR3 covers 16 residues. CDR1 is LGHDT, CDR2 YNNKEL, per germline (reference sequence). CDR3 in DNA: TGTGCCAGCAGCCAAGTCCCCGGACTAGCGGGAGAGGAGCAGTACTTC. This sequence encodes CASSQVPGLAGEEQYF.

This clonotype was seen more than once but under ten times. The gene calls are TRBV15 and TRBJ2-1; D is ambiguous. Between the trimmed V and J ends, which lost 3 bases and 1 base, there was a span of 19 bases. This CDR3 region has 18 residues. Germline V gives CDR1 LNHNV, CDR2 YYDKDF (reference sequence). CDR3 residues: CATSSVPPSRVSYNEQFF. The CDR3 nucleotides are TGTGCCACCAGCAGCGTTCCTCCCTCTAGAGTGTCCTACAATGAGCAGTTCTTC.

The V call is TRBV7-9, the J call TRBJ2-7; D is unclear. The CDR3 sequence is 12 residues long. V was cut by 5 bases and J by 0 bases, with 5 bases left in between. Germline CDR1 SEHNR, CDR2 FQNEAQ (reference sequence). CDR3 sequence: CASSRHSYEQYF. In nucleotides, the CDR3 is TGTGCCAGCAGCCGTCACTCCTACGAGCAGTACTTC.

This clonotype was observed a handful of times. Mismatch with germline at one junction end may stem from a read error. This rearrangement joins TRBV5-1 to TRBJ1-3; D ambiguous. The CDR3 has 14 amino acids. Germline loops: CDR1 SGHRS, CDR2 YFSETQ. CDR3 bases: TGTGCCAGCAGCTTAGGGAGCTCTGGAAACACCATATATTTT. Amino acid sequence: CASSLGSSGNTIYF.

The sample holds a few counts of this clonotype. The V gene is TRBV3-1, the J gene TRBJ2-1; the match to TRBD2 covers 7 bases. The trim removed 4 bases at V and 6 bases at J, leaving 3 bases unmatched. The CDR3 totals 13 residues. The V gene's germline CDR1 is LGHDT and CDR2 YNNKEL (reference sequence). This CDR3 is CASSLRLANEQFF. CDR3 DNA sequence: TGTGCCAGCAGCCTCCGACTAGCCAATGAGCAGTTCTTC.

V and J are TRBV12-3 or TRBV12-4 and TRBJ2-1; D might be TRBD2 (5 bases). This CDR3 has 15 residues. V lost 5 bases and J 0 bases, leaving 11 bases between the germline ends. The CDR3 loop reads CASSPDGLSYNEQFF. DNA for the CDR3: TGTGCCAGCAGTCCCGACGGACTCTCCTACAATGAGCAGTTCTTC.

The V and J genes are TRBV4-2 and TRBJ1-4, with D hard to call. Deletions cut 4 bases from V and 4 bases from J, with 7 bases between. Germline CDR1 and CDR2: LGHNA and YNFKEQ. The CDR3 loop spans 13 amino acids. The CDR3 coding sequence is TGTGCCAGCAGCCCGGGAATTAATGAAAAACTGTTTTTT. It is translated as CASSPGINEKLFF.

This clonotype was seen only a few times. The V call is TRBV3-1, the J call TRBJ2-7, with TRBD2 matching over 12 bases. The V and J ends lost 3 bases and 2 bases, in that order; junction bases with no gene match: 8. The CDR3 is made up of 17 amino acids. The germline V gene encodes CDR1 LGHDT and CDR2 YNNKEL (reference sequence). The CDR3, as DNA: TGTGCCAGCAGCCACCTCCCCTCTAGCGGGAGGGCCTACGAGCAGTACTTC. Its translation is CASSHLPSSGRAYEQYF.

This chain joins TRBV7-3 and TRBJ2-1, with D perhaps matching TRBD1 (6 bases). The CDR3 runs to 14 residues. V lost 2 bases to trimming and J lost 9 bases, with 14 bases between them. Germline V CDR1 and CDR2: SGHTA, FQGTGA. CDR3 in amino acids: CASSLGGQGAEQFF. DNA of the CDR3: TGTGCCAGCAGCTTAGGGGGCCAGGGAGCTGAGCAGTTCTTC.

The CDR3 here is CASSLLWDRGRLAGFSGELFF. The CDR3 DNA sequence: TGTGCCAGTAGCCTTTTATGGGACAGGGGGAGGCTAGCGGGATTTTCCGGGGAGCTGTTTTTT. The gene calls are TRBV19 and TRBJ2-2, with 11 bases fitting TRBD1. This CDR3 comprises 21 residues. Germline CDR1 reads LNHDA; CDR2 reads SQIVND (reference sequence). V lost 6 bases and J lost 6; bases outside the gene matches: 24.

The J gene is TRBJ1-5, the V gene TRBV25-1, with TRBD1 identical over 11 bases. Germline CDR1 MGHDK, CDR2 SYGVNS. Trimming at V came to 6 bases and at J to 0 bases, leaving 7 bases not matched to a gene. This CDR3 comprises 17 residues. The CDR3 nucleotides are TGTGCCAGCAGACCGGGACAGGGGGTTTATAGCAATCAGCCCCAGCATTTT. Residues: CASRPGQGVYSNQPQHF.

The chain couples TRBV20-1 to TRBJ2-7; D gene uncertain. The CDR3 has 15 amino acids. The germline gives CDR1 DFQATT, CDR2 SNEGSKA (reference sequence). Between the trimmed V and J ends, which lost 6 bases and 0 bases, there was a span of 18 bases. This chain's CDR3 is CSAYPYSASSYEQYF. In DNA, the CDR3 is TGCAGTGCCTATCCTTATTCGGCGAGCTCCTACGAGCAGTACTTC.

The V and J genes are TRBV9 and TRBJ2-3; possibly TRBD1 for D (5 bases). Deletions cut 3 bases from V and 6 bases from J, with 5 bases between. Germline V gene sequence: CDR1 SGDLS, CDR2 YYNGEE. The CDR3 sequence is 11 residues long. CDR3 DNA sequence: TGTGCCAGCAGCGAGGGGGATACGCAGTATTTT. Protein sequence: CASSEGDTQYF.

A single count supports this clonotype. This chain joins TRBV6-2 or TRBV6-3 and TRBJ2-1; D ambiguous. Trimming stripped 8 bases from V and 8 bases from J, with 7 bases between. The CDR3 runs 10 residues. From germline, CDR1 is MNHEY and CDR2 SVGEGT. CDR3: CASGIYEQFF. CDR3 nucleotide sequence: TGTGCCAGCGGGATCTATGAGCAGTTCTTC.

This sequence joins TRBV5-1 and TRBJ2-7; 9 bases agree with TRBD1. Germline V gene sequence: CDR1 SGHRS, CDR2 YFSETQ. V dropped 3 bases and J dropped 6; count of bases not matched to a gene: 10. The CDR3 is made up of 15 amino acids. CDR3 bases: TGCGCCAGCAGCTCCGCGGGACAGGGATCAGGCGAGCAGTACTTC. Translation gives CASSSAGQGSGEQYF.

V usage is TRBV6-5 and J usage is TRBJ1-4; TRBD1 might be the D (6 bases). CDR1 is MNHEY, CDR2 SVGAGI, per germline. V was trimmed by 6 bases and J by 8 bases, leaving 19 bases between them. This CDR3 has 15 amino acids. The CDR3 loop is CASRRTGGAHEKLFF. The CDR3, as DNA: TGTGCCAGCAGACGAACCGGGGGCGCTCACGAAAAACTGTTTTTT.

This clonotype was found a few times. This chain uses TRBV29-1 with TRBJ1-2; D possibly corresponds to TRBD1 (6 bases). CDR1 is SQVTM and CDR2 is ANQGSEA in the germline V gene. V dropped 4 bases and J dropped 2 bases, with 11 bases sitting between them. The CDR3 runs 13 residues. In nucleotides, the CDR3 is TGCAGCGTTGGGCTGGGGGCCAACTATGGCTACACCTTC. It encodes CSVGLGANYGYTF.

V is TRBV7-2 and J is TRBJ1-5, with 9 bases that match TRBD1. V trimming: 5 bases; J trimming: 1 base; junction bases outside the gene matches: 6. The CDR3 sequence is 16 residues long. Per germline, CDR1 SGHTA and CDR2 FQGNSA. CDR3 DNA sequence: TGTGCCAGCAGCCCGGACAGGGGTCGGAGCAATCAGCCCCAGCATTTT. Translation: CASSPDRGRSNQPQHF.

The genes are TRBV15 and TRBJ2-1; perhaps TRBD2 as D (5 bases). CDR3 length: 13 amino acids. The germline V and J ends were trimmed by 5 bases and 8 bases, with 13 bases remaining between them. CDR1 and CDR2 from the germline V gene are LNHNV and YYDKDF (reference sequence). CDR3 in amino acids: CATSVRTGDEQFF. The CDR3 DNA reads TGTGCCACCAGCGTTAGGACTGGGGATGAGCAGTTCTTC.

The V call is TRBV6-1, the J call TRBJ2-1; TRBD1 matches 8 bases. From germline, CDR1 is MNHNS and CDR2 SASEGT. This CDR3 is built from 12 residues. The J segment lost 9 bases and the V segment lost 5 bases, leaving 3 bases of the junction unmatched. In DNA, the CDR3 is TGTGCCAGCAGTACCAGGGGGCCTGAGCAGTTCTTC. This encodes CASSTRGPEQFF.

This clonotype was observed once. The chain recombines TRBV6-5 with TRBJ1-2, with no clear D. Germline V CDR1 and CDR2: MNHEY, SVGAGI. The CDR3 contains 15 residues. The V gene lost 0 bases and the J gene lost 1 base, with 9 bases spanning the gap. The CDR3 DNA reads TGTGCCAGCAGTTACTCGAACGTGGGTAACTATGGCTACACCTTC. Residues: CASSYSNVGNYGYTF.

The CDR3 here is CASSFGRGRDEQFF. CDR3 in DNA: TGTGCCAGCAGCTTCGGGAGGGGTCGCGATGAGCAGTTCTTC. The chain links TRBV7-7 to TRBJ2-1, with 8 bases that match TRBD2. From germline, CDR1 is SSHAT and CDR2 FNYEAQ (reference sequence). Losses at the gene ends were 3 bases for V and 8 bases for J; bases not matched to a gene: 6. The CDR3 is 14 residues long.

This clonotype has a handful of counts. The CDR3 sequence: CASSGTFNTEAFF. The CDR3 DNA sequence: TGTGCCAGCAGCGGGACATTTAACACTGAAGCTTTCTTT. V gene TRBV5-5 combines with J gene TRBJ1-1; weak D call: TRBD1 (6 bases). The germline V and J ends were trimmed by 4 bases and 2 bases, with 9 bases remaining between them. The V gene's germline CDR1 is SGHKS and CDR2 YYEKEE (reference sequence). This CDR3 is 13 amino acids long.

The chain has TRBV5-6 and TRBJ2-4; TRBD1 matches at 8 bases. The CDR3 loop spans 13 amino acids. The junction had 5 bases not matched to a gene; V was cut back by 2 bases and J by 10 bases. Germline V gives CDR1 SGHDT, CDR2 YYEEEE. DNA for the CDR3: TGTGCCAGCAGCTTTGGACAGGGTGATATTCAGTACTTC. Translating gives CASSFGQGDIQYF.

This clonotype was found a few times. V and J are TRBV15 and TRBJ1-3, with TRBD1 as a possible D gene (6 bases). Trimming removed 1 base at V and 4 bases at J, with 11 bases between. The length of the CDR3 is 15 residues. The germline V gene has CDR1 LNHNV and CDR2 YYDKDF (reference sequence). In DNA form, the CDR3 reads TGTGCCACCAGCAGAGCTGCAGGGGAAGGAAACACCATATATTTT. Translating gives CATSRAAGEGNTIYF.

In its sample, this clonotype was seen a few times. The CDR3: CAISEYQYNEQFF. Here the CDR3 DNA reads TGTGCCATCAGTGAGTACCAGTACAATGAGCAGTTCTTC. The rearrangement joins TRBV10-3 to TRBJ2-1; D is uncertain. CDR1 is ENHRY, CDR2 SYGVKD, per germline. The CDR3 runs to 13 residues. V was cut by 1 base and J by 4 bases, with 5 bases left in between.

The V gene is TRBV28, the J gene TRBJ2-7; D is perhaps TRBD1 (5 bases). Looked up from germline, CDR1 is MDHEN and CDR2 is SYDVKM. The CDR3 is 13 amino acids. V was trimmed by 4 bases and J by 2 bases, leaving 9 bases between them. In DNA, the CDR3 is TGTGCCAGCAGTTCTGACAGCCCCTACGAGCAGTACTTC. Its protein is CASSSDSPYEQYF.